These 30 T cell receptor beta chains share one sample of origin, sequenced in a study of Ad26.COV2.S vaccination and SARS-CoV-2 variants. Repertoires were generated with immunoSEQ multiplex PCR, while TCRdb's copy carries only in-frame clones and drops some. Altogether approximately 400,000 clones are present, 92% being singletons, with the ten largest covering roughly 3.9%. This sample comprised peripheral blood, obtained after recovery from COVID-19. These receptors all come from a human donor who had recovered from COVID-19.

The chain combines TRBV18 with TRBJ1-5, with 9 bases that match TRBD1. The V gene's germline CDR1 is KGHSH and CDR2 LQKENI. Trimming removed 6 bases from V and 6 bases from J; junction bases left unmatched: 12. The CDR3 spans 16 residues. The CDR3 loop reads CASSTGTGSSGQPQHF. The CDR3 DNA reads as TGTGCCAGCTCGACCGGGACAGGGAGCTCCGGTCAGCCCCAGCATTTT.

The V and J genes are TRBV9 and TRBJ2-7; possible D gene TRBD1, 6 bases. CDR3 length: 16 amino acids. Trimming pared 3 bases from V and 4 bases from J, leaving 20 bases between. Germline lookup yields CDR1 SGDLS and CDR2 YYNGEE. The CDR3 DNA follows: TGTGCCAGCAGCGCCCATGGGGGCGGTACTAAATACGAGCAGTACTTC. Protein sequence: CASSAHGGGTKYEQYF.

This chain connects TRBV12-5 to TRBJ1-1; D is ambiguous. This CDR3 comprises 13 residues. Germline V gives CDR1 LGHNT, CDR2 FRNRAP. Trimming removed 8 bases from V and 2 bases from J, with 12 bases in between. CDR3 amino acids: CASSEVKNTEAFF. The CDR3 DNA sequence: TGTGCTAGTAGTGAGGTAAAAAACACTGAAGCTTTCTTT.

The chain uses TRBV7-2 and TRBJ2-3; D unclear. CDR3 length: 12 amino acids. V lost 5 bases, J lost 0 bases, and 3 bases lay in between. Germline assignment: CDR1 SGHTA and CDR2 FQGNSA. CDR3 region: CASSTSTDTQYF. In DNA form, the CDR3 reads TGTGCCAGCAGCACAAGCACAGATACGCAGTATTTT. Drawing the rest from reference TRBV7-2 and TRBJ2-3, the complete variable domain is GAGVSQSPSNKVTEKGKDVELRCDPISGHTALYWYRQSLGQGLEFLIYFQGNSAPDKSGLPSDRFSAERTGGSVSTLTIQRTQQEDSAVYLCASSTSTDTQYFGPGTRLTVL.

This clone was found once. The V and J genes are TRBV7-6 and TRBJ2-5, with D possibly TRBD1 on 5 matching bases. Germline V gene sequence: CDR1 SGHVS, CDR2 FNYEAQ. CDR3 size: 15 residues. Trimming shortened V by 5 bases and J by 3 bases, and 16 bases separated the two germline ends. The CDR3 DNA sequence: TGTGCCAGCAGCCGTTTATACAGGCTGGAAGAGACCCAGTACTTC. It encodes CASSRLYRLEETQYF.

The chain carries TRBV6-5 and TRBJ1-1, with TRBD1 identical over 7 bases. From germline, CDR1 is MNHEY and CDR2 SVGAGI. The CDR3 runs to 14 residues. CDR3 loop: CAYRGNGVNTEAFF. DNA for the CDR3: TGTGCATACAGGGGAAATGGAGTTAACACTGAAGCTTTCTTT.

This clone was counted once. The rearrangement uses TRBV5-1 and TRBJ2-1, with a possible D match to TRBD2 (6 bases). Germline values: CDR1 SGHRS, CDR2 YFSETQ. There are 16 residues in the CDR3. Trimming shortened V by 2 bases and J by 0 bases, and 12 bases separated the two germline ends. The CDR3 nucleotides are TGCGCCAGCAGCTTAGAGGGGAGGAGCTCCTACAATGAGCAGTTCTTC. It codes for CASSLEGRSSYNEQFF.

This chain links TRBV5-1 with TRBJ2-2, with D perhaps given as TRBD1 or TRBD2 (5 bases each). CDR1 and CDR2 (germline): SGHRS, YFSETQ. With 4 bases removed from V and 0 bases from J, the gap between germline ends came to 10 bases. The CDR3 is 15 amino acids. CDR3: CASSPGRPNTGELFF. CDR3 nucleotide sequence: TGCGCCAGCAGCCCGGGACGGCCGAACACCGGGGAGCTGTTTTTT.

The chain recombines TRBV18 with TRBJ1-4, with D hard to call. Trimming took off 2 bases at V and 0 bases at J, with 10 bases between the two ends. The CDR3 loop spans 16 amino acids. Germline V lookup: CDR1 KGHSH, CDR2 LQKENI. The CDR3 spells CASSPAGPTTNEKLFF. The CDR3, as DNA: TGTGCCAGCTCACCAGCAGGCCCAACAACTAATGAAAAACTGTTTTTT.

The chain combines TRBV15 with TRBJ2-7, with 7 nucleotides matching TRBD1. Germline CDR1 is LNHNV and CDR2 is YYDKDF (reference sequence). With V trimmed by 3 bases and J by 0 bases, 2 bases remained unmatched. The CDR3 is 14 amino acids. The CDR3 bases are TGTGCCACCAGCAGTCGACAGGGCTCCTACGAGCAGTACTTC. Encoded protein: CATSSRQGSYEQYF.

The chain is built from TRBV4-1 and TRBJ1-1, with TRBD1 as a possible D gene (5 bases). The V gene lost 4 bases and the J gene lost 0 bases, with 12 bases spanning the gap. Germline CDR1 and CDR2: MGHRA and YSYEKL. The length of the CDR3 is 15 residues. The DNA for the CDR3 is TGCGCCAGCAGCCTGGGAGGGGTGCTGAACACTGAAGCTTTCTTT. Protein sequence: CASSLGGVLNTEAFF.

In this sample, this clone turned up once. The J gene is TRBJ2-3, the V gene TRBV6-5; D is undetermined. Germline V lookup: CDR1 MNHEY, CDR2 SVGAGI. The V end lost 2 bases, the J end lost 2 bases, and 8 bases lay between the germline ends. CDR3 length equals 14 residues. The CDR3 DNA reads TGTGCCAGCAGTTACCGCGAAAACACAGATACGCAGTATTTT. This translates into CASSYRENTDTQYF.

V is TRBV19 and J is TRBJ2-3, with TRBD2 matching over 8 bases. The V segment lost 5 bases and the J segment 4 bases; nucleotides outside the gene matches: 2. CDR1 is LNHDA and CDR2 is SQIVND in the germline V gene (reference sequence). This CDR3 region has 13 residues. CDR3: CASSAGGSDTQYF. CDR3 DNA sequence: TGTGCCAGTAGTGCGGGGGGCTCAGATACGCAGTATTTT.

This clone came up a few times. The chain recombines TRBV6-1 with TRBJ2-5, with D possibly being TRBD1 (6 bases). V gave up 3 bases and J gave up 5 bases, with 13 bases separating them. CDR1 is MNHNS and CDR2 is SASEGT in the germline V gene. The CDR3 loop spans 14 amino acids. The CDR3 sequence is CASSETTGLETQYF. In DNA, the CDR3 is TGTGCCAGCAGTGAGACCACAGGGTTGGAGACCCAGTACTTC.

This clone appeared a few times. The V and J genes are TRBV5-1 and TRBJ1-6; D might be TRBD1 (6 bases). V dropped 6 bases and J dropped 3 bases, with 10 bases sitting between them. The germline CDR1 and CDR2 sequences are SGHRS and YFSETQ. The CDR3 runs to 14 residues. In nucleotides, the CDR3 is TGCGCCAGCACCCTGGACAGCTATAATTCACCCCTCCACTTT. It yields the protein CASTLDSYNSPLHF.

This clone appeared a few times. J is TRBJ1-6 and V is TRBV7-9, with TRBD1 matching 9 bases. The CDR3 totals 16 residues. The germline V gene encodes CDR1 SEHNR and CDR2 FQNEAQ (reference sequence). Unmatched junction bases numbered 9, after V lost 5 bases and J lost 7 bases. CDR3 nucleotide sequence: TGTGCCAGCAGCCTGGGACAGGGATCGCGGAATTCACCCCTCCACTTT. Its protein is CASSLGQGSRNSPLHF.

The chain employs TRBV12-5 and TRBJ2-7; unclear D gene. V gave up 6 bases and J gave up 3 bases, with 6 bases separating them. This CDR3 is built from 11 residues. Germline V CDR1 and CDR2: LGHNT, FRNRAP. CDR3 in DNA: TGTGCTAGTGGCCCCCTCTACGAGCAGTACTTC. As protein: CASGPLYEQYF.

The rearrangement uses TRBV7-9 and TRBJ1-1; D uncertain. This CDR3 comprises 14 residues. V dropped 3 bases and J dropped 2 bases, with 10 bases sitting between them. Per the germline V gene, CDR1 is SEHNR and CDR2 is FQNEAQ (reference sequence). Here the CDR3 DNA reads TGTGCCAGCAGCTTTAGTCTGACAAACACTGAAGCTTTCTTT. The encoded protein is CASSFSLTNTEAFF.

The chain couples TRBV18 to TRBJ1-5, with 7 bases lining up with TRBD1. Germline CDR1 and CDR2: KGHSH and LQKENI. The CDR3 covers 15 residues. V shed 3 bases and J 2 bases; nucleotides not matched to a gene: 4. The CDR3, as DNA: TGTGCCAGCTCACCTGGGACAGTGGGCAATCAGCCCCAGCATTTT. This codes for CASSPGTVGNQPQHF.

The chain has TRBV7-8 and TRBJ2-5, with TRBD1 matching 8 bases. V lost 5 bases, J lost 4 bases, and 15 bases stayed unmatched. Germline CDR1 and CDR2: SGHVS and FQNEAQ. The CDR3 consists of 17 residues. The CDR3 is CASSPRGAGGIRETQYF. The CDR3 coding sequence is TGTGCCAGCAGCCCTAGGGGGGCAGGGGGCATTAGAGAGACCCAGTACTTC.

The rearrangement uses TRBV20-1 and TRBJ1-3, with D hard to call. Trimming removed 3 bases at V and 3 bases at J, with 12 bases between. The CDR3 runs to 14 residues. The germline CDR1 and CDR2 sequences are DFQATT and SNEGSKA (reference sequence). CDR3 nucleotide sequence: TGCAGTGCTAGTGGGGTAGGGTTTGGAAACACCATATATTTT. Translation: CSASGVGFGNTIYF.

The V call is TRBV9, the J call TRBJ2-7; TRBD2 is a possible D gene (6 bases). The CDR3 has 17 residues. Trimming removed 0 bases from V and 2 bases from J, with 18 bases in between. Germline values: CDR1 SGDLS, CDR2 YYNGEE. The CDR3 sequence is CASSVGGIGDRTYEQYF. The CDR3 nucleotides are TGTGCCAGCAGCGTAGGCGGGATTGGAGACCGAACCTACGAGCAGTACTTC.

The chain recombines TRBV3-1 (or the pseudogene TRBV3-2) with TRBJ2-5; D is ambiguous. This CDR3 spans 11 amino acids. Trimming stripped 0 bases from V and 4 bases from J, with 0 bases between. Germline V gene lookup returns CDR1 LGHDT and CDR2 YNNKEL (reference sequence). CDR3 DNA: TGTGCCAGCAGCCAAGAAGAGACCCAGTACTTC. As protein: CASSQEETQYF.

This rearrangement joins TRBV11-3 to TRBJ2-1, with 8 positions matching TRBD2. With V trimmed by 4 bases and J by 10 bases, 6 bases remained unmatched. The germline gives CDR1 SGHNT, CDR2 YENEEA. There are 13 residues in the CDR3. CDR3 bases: TGTGCCAGCAGCTCCGGGGGGGCGAGAGAGCAGTTCTTC. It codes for CASSSGGAREQFF.

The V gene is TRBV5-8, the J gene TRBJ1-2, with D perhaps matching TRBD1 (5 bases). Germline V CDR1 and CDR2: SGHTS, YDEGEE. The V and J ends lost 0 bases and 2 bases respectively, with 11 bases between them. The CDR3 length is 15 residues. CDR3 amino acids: CASSLAGVSNYGYTF. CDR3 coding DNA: TGTGCCAGCAGCTTGGCGGGGGTGTCGAACTATGGCTACACCTTC.

The CDR3 DNA reads TGTGCCAGAAGCTTGGAGGGAGTCTGCGAGCAGTACTTC. It encodes CARSLEGVCEQYF. The chain uses TRBV5-3 and TRBJ2-7; a possible D gene is TRBD2 (5 bases). TRBV5-3 qualifies as an ORF whose function is uncertain. The V gene lost 0 bases and the J gene lost 6 bases, with 10 bases spanning the gap. The CDR3 loop spans 13 amino acids.

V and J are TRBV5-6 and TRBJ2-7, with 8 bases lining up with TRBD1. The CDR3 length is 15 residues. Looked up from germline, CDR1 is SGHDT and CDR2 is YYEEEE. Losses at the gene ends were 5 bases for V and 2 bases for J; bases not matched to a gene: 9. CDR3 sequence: CASSLTGARTYEQYF. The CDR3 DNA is TGTGCCAGCAGTTTGACAGGGGCGAGAACCTACGAGCAGTACTTC. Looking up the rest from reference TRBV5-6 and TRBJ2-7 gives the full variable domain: DAGVTQSPTHLIKTRGQQVTLRCSPKSGHDTVSWYQQALGQGPQFIFQYYEEEERQRGNFPDRFSGHQFPNYSSELNVNALLLGDSALYLCASSLTGARTYEQYFGPGTRLTVT.

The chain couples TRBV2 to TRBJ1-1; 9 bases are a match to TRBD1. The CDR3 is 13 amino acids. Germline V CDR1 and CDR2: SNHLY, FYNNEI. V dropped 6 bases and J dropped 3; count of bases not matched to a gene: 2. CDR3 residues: CASRRQGDTEAFF. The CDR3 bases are TGTGCCAGCAGGCGACAGGGGGACACTGAAGCTTTCTTT. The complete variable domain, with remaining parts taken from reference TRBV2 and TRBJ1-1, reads EPEVTQTPSHQVTQMGQEVILRCVPISNHLYFYWYRQILGQKVEFLVSFYNNEISEKSEIFDDQFSVERPDGSNFTLKIRSTKLEDSAMYFCASRRQGDTEAFFGQGTRLTVV.

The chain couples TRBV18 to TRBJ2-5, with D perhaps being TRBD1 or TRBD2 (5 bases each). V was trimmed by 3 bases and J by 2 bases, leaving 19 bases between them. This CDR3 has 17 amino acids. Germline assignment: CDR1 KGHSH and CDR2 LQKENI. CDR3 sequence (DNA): TGTGCCAGCTCACCTCCTAGAGGGGCGCAGGGTCAAGAGACCCAGTACTTC. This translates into CASSPPRGAQGQETQYF.

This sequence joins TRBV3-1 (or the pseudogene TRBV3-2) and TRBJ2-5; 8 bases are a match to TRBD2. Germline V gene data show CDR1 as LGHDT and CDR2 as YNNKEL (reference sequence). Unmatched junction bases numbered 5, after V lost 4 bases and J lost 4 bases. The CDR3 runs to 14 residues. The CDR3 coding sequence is TGTGCCAGCAGCCGACTAGCGCGCTCAGAGACCCAGTACTTC. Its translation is CASSRLARSETQYF.